Each of the 31 T cell receptor beta chains below was sequenced from the same sample in a study of T cells after posttransplantation cyclophosphamide. Libraries were prepared by immunoSEQ multiplex PCR; TCRdb keeps only in-frame clonotypes and omits some of them. The data hold some 54,000 clones, with 94% observed a single time. The sample taken for sequencing was PBMCs. These receptors originate from a woman between 25 and 40 years old in good health and a related stem cell transplant donor.

The CDR3 DNA sequence: TGCGCCAGCAGCGATCGGACAGGGAACTATGGCTACACCTTC. Its translation: CASSDRTGNYGYTF. This chain uses TRBV5-1 with TRBJ1-2, with TRBD1 matching 8 bases. There are 14 residues in the CDR3. J was trimmed by 2 bases and V by 4 bases; bases with no gene match: 4. CDR1 and CDR2 from the germline V gene are SGHRS and YFSETQ.

The chain joins TRBV4-1 to TRBJ1-5; the D is unclear. CDR1 MGHRA and CDR2 YSYEKL come from the germline V gene. The CDR3 totals 17 residues. V was clipped by 0 bases and J by 2 bases, with 14 bases between them. The DNA for the CDR3 is TGCGCCAGCAGCCAAGATGCGGGGAATCTCGGCAATCAGCCCCAGCATTTT. This translates into CASSQDAGNLGNQPQHF.

DNA for the CDR3: TGTGCCAGTAGTCCCTCGACAGGGGGCGGGACAGATACGCAGTATTTT. It translates to CASSPSTGGGTDTQYF. V and J are TRBV19 and TRBJ2-3; TRBD1 agrees at 10 bases. Unmatched junction bases numbered 8, after V lost 5 bases and J lost 3 bases. The CDR3 contains 16 residues. The V gene's germline CDR1 is LNHDA and CDR2 SQIVND (reference sequence).

In nucleotides, the CDR3 is TGCGCCAGCAGCTTTTCAGGGAACAATGAGCAGTTCTTC. Translation: CASSFSGNNEQFF. The chain is built from TRBV5-1 and TRBJ2-1; a weak D match, TRBD1 (5 bases). The CDR3 runs 13 residues. Germline loops: CDR1 SGHRS, CDR2 YFSETQ. V lost 2 bases and J 5 bases, leaving 8 bases between the germline ends.

The V gene is TRBV5-4, the J gene TRBJ1-1; weak D call: TRBD1 (5 bases). The V gene's germline CDR1 is SGHNT and CDR2 YYREEE (reference sequence). The CDR3 consists of 15 residues. The V end was cut by 2 bases, the J end by 6 bases, with 17 bases between. CDR3 protein: CASSLGGGGTSEAFF. In DNA, the CDR3 is TGTGCCAGCAGCTTAGGCGGGGGGGGAACTTCTGAAGCTTTCTTT.

The chain employs TRBV6-5 and TRBJ2-7, with D possibly matching TRBD1 (6 bases). The CDR3 extends over 11 amino acids. Germline V gene data show CDR1 as MNHEY and CDR2 as SVGAGI. Trimming took off 5 bases at V and 10 bases at J, with 12 bases between the two ends. The CDR3 loop reads CASSNQGLQYF. In nucleotides, the CDR3 is TGTGCCAGCAGTAATCAGGGGTTACAGTACTTC.

This clone was seen just once. V and J are TRBV7-7 and TRBJ2-5; unclear D gene. The CDR3 totals 15 residues. V lost 5 bases to trimming and J lost 0 bases, with 13 bases between them. CDR1 SSHAT and CDR2 FNYEAQ come from the germline V gene (reference sequence). CDR3 sequence: CASSPGRVYQETQYF. The CDR3 DNA follows: TGTGCCAGCAGCCCCGGCCGGGTTTACCAAGAGACCCAGTACTTC.

V is TRBV7-9 and J is TRBJ2-1, with D unresolved. V dropped 0 bases and J dropped 4 bases, with 10 bases sitting between them. This CDR3 contains 15 residues. CDR1 is SEHNR and CDR2 is FQNEAQ in the germline V gene (reference sequence). In DNA form, the CDR3 reads TGTGCCAGCAGCTTAGCGCGGCTTAGGTACAATGAGCAGTTCTTC. It yields the protein CASSLARLRYNEQFF.

This chain uses TRBV9 with TRBJ2-5, with TRBD1 identical over 8 bases. V gave up 3 bases and J gave up 5 bases; unmatched junction bases: 6. The germline gives CDR1 SGDLS, CDR2 YYNGEE. The CDR3 has 14 amino acids. This chain's CDR3 is CASSADREGETQYF. CDR3 DNA: TGTGCCAGCAGCGCGGACAGGGAAGGGGAGACCCAGTACTTC.

This rearrangement joins TRBV6-1 to TRBJ2-3, with 8 positions matching TRBD2. The CDR3 loop spans 13 amino acids. Germline V CDR1 and CDR2: MNHNS, SASEGT. The CDR3 region is CPESGGWTDTQYF. The CDR3 DNA is TGTCCGGAAAGCGGGGGATGGACAGATACGCAGTATTTT.

The V gene is TRBV2, the J gene TRBJ2-3; TRBD2 might be the D (5 bases). V shed 3 bases and J shed 6 bases, with 13 bases lying between them. This CDR3 is 14 amino acids long. CDR1 is SNHLY and CDR2 is FYNNEI in the germline V gene. Here the CDR3 DNA reads TGTGCCAGCAGTGAGTCGGTAGCGTGGGATACGCAGTATTTT. Its protein is CASSESVAWDTQYF.

The J gene is TRBJ2-1, the V gene TRBV5-5; TRBD1 might be the D (6 bases). The V gene lost 4 bases and the J gene lost 5 bases, with 13 bases spanning the gap. The CDR3 contains 14 residues. CDR1 is SGHKS and CDR2 is YYEKEE in the germline V gene (reference sequence). As DNA, the CDR3 is TGTGCCAGCAGCAACCAAGGACAGAACAATGAGCAGTTCTTC. It is translated as CASSNQGQNNEQFF.

The rearrangement uses TRBV6-5 and TRBJ2-7; D unclear. Germline CDR1 and CDR2: MNHEY and SVGAGI. The CDR3 is made up of 14 amino acids. V lost 8 bases to trimming and J lost 3 bases, with 17 bases between them. The CDR3 spells CASHRDGAYYEQYF. CDR3 bases: TGTGCCAGCCACCGAGACGGAGCTTACTACGAGCAGTACTTC.

The CDR3 coding sequence is TGTGCCAGCAGCCAAGTTGCAGGGTCGGCCTATAATTCACCCCTCCACTTT. This codes for CASSQVAGSAYNSPLHF. V and J are TRBV14 and TRBJ1-6; possible D gene TRBD1, 5 bases. The CDR3 sequence is 17 residues long. V lost 1 base and J lost 2, with 12 bases in between. Germline loops: CDR1 SGHDN, CDR2 FVKESK.

This clone came up once. The rearrangement links TRBV11-2 to TRBJ2-1; tentatively, D is TRBD1 (6 bases). The CDR3 covers 14 residues. The germline CDR1 and CDR2 sequences are SGHAT and FQNNGV. Trimming took off 1 base at V and 3 bases at J, with 7 bases between the two ends. CDR3 residues: CASSLGTVYNEQFF. Here the CDR3 DNA reads TGTGCCAGCAGCTTAGGGACAGTCTACAATGAGCAGTTCTTC. The variable domain in full, completed from reference TRBV11-2 and TRBJ2-1, reads EAGVAQSPRYKIIEKRQSVAFWCNPISGHATLYWYQQILGQGPKLLIQFQNNGVVDDSQLPKDRFSAERLKGVDSTLKIQPAKLEDSAVYLCASSLGTVYNEQFFGPGTRLTVL.

CDR3 amino acids: CASGLIRRGGTDTQYF. The CDR3 coding sequence is TGTGCTAGTGGTTTGATTCGGCGGGGGGGCACAGATACGCAGTATTTT. The J gene is TRBJ2-3, the V gene TRBV12-5, with 8 bases aligning to TRBD2. CDR1 is LGHNT, CDR2 FRNRAP, per germline. This CDR3 region has 16 residues. J gave up 1 base and V 2 bases, and 5 bases lay outside the gene matches.

This clone has a single count. The chain combines TRBV11-2 with TRBJ1-1, with unresolved D. Germline V lookup: CDR1 SGHAT, CDR2 FQNNGV. The CDR3 runs 14 residues. V lost 3 bases and J lost 3, with 11 bases in between. CDR3 sequence reads: CASSFKGGDTEAFF. CDR3 nucleotide sequence: TGTGCCAGCAGCTTTAAGGGAGGCGACACTGAAGCTTTCTTT.

The chain joins TRBV7-9 to TRBJ1-2; D is unresolved. This CDR3 spans 13 amino acids. CDR1 and CDR2 from the germline V gene are SEHNR and FQNEAQ (reference sequence). Trimming took 6 bases from V and 8 from J, leaving 16 bases between them. CDR3 loop: CASRVTQTGGYTF. Written as DNA, the CDR3 is TGTGCCAGCAGGGTTACACAGACCGGCGGCTACACCTTC.

V usage is TRBV5-1 and J usage is TRBJ2-6; 11 nucleotides agree with TRBD1. The CDR3 has 18 residues. The J segment lost 3 bases and the V segment lost 4 bases, leaving 9 bases of the junction unmatched. The germline V gene has CDR1 SGHRS and CDR2 YFSETQ. DNA for the CDR3: TGCGCCAGCAGCCCAGGGACAGGGGGTTCGTTTGGGGCCAACGTCCTGACTTTC. Protein: CASSPGTGGSFGANVLTF.

V usage is TRBV4-2 and J usage is TRBJ1-1; maybe TRBD1 (6 bases). Germline CDR1 and CDR2: LGHNA and YNFKEQ. V was clipped by 1 base and J by 4 bases, with 22 bases between them. This CDR3 region has 18 residues. CDR3: CASSQVAEPQGRGTEAFF. The CDR3 DNA follows: TGTGCCAGCAGCCAAGTCGCAGAACCACAGGGCCGGGGCACTGAAGCTTTCTTT.

J is TRBJ2-3 and V is TRBV4-3, with D perhaps TRBD2 (7 bases). V lost 1 base and J 2 bases, leaving 10 bases between the germline ends. The CDR3 loop spans 15 amino acids. Germline-derived CDR1 and CDR2 are LGHNA and YSLEER. The CDR3 bases are TGCGCCAGCAGCCAAGCGGGGGGCTTCACAGATACGCAGTATTTT. It translates to CASSQAGGFTDTQYF.

This clone has just a few counts. The V call is TRBV9, the J call TRBJ2-1; no definite D call. Between the trimmed V and J ends, which lost 0 bases and 5 bases, there was a span of 6 bases. Per the germline V gene, CDR1 is SGDLS and CDR2 is YYNGEE. The CDR3 has 13 amino acids. The CDR3: CASSVGSHNEQFF. In DNA form, the CDR3 reads TGTGCCAGCAGCGTAGGTAGTCACAATGAGCAGTTCTTC.

CDR3 in amino acids: CASSRQSSSTDTQYF. The CDR3 coding sequence is TGCGCCAGCAGCCGACAGAGCTCTAGCACAGATACGCAGTATTTT. The chain joins TRBV5-1 to TRBJ2-3; D is perhaps TRBD1 (5 bases). The germline V gene has CDR1 SGHRS and CDR2 YFSETQ. The CDR3 is 15 amino acids. V dropped 4 bases and J dropped 0 bases, with 12 bases sitting between them.

The chain recombines TRBV19 with TRBJ2-7, with D perhaps matching TRBD2 (6 bases). CDR1 LNHDA and CDR2 SQIVND come from the germline V gene (reference sequence). The CDR3 sequence is 13 residues long. V lost 7 bases, J lost 5 bases, and 15 bases lay in between. The CDR3 bases are TGTGCCAGTACTGATACGGAGGGAAACGAGCAGTACTTC. As protein: CASTDTEGNEQYF.

This rearrangement joins TRBV6-1 to TRBJ2-7; D remains unclear. The germline gives CDR1 MNHNS, CDR2 SASEGT. The germline V and J ends were trimmed by 1 base and 5 bases, with 9 bases remaining between them. This CDR3 region has 13 residues. The CDR3 coding sequence is TGTGCCAGCAGTGAAGGTCTCCTCCACGAGCAGTACTTC. Protein product: CASSEGLLHEQYF.

CDR3 in DNA: TGCGCCAGCAGTGAGTCGATTGGGGCAAGGAATGAGCAGTTCTTC. It yields the protein CASSESIGARNEQFF. The V gene is TRBV10-1, the J gene TRBJ2-1; D perhaps matches TRBD1 (5 bases). Germline CDR1 is WNHNN and CDR2 is SYGVQD (reference sequence). Trimming left V 0 bases short and J 7 bases short, with 13 bases between. This CDR3 is 15 amino acids long.

This clone was seen just once. The J gene is TRBJ2-7, the V gene TRBV7-8; 11 bases align to TRBD2. This CDR3 contains 15 residues. The V gene end was trimmed by 1 base and the J gene end by 2 bases; junction bases not matched to a gene: 1. The germline gives CDR1 SGHVS, CDR2 FQNEAQ. The CDR3 sequence: CASSLGLAGTYEQYF. DNA of the CDR3: TGTGCCAGCAGCTTAGGACTAGCGGGGACCTACGAGCAGTACTTC. Full variable domain (outside the CDR3, taken from reference TRBV7-8 and TRBJ2-7): GAGVSQSPRYKVAKRGQDVALRCDPISGHVSLFWYQQALGQGPEFLTYFQNEAQLDKSGLPSDRFFAERPEGSVSTLKIQRTQQEDSAVYLCASSLGLAGTYEQYFGPGTRLTVT.

The chain carries TRBV5-1 and TRBJ2-3, with 9 positions matching TRBD1. This CDR3 has 15 amino acids. V trimming: 0 bases; J trimming: 6 bases; junction bases outside the gene matches: 5. Germline lookup yields CDR1 SGHRS and CDR2 YFSETQ. The CDR3 protein is CASSLVTGGSDTQYF. As DNA, the CDR3 is TGCGCCAGCAGCTTGGTGACAGGGGGATCCGATACGCAGTATTTT.

The chain employs TRBV28 and TRBJ2-3, with 9 nucleotides matching TRBD2. V shed 3 bases, J shed 3 bases, and the junction held 4 bases outside the gene matches. CDR3 size: 15 residues. Germline CDR1 MDHEN, CDR2 SYDVKM. CDR3 protein: CASSLPTSGTDTQYF. The DNA of the CDR3 is TGTGCCAGCAGTTTGCCGACTAGCGGTACAGATACGCAGTATTTT. The complete variable domain, with remaining parts taken from reference TRBV28 and TRBJ2-3, reads DVKVTQSSRYLVKRTGEKVFLECVQDMDHENMFWYRQDPGLGLRLIYFSYDVKMKEKGDIPEGYSVSREKKERFSLILESASTNQTSMYLCASSLPTSGTDTQYFGPGTRLTVL.

The V gene is TRBV2, the J gene TRBJ1-4; maybe TRBD1 (6 bases). Germline lookup yields CDR1 SNHLY and CDR2 FYNNEI. The CDR3 runs 13 residues. The V gene lost 8 bases and the J gene lost 5 bases, with 12 bases spanning the gap. CDR3 protein: CASVRGANEKLFF. The CDR3 DNA is TGTGCCAGCGTGCGGGGGGCCAATGAAAAACTGTTTTTT.

V and J are TRBV6-5 and TRBJ2-1; 9 bases are shared with TRBD1. Germline-derived CDR1 and CDR2 are MNHEY and SVGAGI. This CDR3 comprises 16 residues. With V trimmed by 0 bases and J by 3 bases, 3 bases remained unmatched. CDR3 region: CASSYSQGAGYNEQFF. CDR3 sequence (DNA): TGTGCCAGCAGTTACTCACAGGGGGCCGGCTACAATGAGCAGTTCTTC.